This entry features one TCR beta chain sequence. One end of the junction is discordant with germline, which a read error may explain. This CDR3 is 16 amino acids long. In germline, CDR1 is SSHAT, CDR2 FNYEAQ (reference sequence). This sample was taken from a study of T cells in Graves' hyperthyroidism and ophthalmopathy. From RNA transcripts, TCR beta CDR3 regions were amplified. During a first-round RT-PCR of the TCR CDR3, the HTBI primer set was used. TCRdb reprocessed the multiplex PCR reads with MiXCR, giving one entry per CDR3 protein. Of under 550,000 distinct CDR3 sequences in the sample, just under 20% were seen once.

The chain links TRBV7-7 to TRBJ2-1; the match to TRBD1 covers 9 bases. Sequencing input: blood. The receptor comes from a man aged 35 to 55 with Graves' ophthalmopathy. This CDR3 is CASSSNPGQGSNEQFF. CDR3 nucleotides: TGTGCTAGCAGCTCCAATCCGGGACAGGGCAGCAATGAGCAGTTCTTC.